The 15 T cell receptor beta chains reported below all come from one sample, sequenced in a study of CD8 T cells in Susac syndrome. A quantity of about 0.45 to 1 ug RNA underwent reverse transcription using random hexamers. From the immunoSEQ multiplex PCR reads, TCRdb called clonotypes with MiXCR, one entry per CDR3 protein. Of about 190,000 distinct CDR3 sequences in the sample, roughly 94% are singletons; the top ten hold around 0.16%. Sample: CD8+ T cells from PBMCs. The origin of the receptors is a human donor with Susac syndrome.

This sequence joins TRBV7-8 and TRBJ2-5; 7 bases are a match to TRBD1. CDR1 and CDR2 from the germline V gene are SGHVS and FQNEAQ. J gave up 2 bases and V 1 base, and 4 bases lay outside the gene matches. The CDR3 extends over 15 amino acids. The CDR3 region is CASSLEGTAQETQYF. In DNA, the CDR3 is TGTGCCAGCAGCTTAGAGGGGACAGCGCAAGAGACCCAGTACTTC.

The CDR3 nucleotides read TGTGCCAGCAGCTTAGCGGCCAATGAGCAGTTCTTC. Protein product: CASSLAANEQFF. This chain joins TRBV13 and TRBJ2-1; D gene uncertain. The CDR3 sequence is 12 residues long. Germline V gene sequence: CDR1 PRHDT, CDR2 FYEKMQ (reference sequence). The germline V and J ends were trimmed by 1 base and 6 bases, with 4 bases remaining between them.

This chain uses TRBV29-1 with TRBJ2-3; D might be TRBD1 (6 bases). CDR3 length equals 13 residues. The V gene lost 4 bases and the J gene lost 4 bases, with 12 bases spanning the gap. The germline gives CDR1 SQVTM, CDR2 ANQGSEA. The CDR3 protein is CSVGSQGPDTQYF. In nucleotides, the CDR3 is TGCAGCGTTGGAAGCCAGGGGCCAGATACGCAGTATTTT.

V is TRBV5-4 and J is TRBJ2-7; weak D call: TRBD2 (5 bases). V was cut by 5 bases and J by 6 bases, with 15 bases left in between. The CDR3 extends over 13 amino acids. Germline values: CDR1 SGHNT, CDR2 YYREEE (reference sequence). The CDR3: CASSRHSEGEQYF. For the CDR3, the DNA is TGTGCCAGCAGTCGTCACTCCGAGGGCGAGCAGTACTTC.

The chain employs TRBV9 and TRBJ2-3; 12 nucleotides align to TRBD1. This CDR3 is built from 15 residues. Looked up from germline, CDR1 is SGDLS and CDR2 is YYNGEE. Unmatched junction bases numbered 4, after V lost 4 bases and J lost 4 bases. CDR3 loop: CASSRDRGLADTQYF. CDR3 coding DNA: TGTGCCAGCAGCCGGGACAGGGGGCTCGCAGATACGCAGTATTTT.

The table lists this clonotype with a few counts. The J gene is TRBJ2-5, the V gene TRBV18; D ambiguous. Germline loops: CDR1 KGHSH, CDR2 LQKENI. The CDR3 contains 13 residues. V lost 2 bases and J 0 bases, leaving 4 bases between the germline ends. The CDR3 bases are TGTGCCAGCTCACCAGGGTACCAAGAGACCCAGTACTTC. Translating it yields CASSPGYQETQYF.

This rearrangement joins TRBV30 to TRBJ2-7, with D maybe TRBD2 (5 bases). Per the germline V gene, CDR1 is GTSNPN and CDR2 is SVGIG (reference sequence). The V gene lost 4 bases and the J gene lost 0 bases, with 16 bases spanning the gap. The CDR3 extends over 15 amino acids. The CDR3 coding sequence is TGTGCCTGGAAAAATGCCATAGCGAGCTCCTACGAGCAGTACTTC. The encoded protein is CAWKNAIASSYEQYF. Supplemented by reference TRBV30 and TRBJ2-7, the full variable domain reads SQTIHQWPATLVQPVGSPLSLECTVEGTSNPNLYWYRQAAGRGLQLLFYSVGIGQISSEVPQNLSASRPQDRQFILSSKKLLLSDSGFYLCAWKNAIASSYEQYFGPGTRLTVT.

The chain's CDR3 is CASSQDLGSLDEQFF. DNA for the CDR3: TGTGCCAGCAGCCAAGATCTGGGTAGTCTCGATGAGCAGTTCTTC. The V gene is TRBV3-1, the J gene TRBJ2-1; the D is unclear. Germline V gene sequence: CDR1 LGHDT, CDR2 YNNKEL (reference sequence). This CDR3 region has 15 residues. Trimming stripped 0 bases from V and 8 bases from J, with 14 bases between.

The chain uses TRBV20-1 and TRBJ2-3; 7 positions match TRBD1. The germline gives CDR1 DFQATT, CDR2 SNEGSKA (reference sequence). This CDR3 region has 11 residues. Unmatched junction bases numbered 3, after V lost 6 bases and J lost 6 bases. CDR3 DNA: TGCAGTGCAAAACAGGGGGATACGCAGTATTTT. Residues: CSAKQGDTQYF.

Here the CDR3 DNA reads TGTGCCTGGGCGACACAACCCCACGAGCAGTACTTC. It specifies CAWATQPHEQYF. V gene TRBV30 combines with J gene TRBJ2-7; D not resolved. Germline loops: CDR1 GTSNPN, CDR2 SVGIG (reference sequence). V shed 5 bases and J shed 5 bases, with 13 bases lying between them. There are 12 residues in the CDR3.

This clonotype was observed a single time. The chain has TRBV30 and TRBJ2-3; 7 nucleotides line up with TRBD1. The germline gives CDR1 GTSNPN, CDR2 SVGIG (reference sequence). V trimming: 2 bases; J trimming: 3 bases; junction bases outside the gene matches: 11. The CDR3 spans 16 residues. CDR3 amino acids: CAWSSGQVLGTDTQYF. The CDR3 DNA reads as TGTGCCTGGAGTTCTGGACAGGTTTTGGGAACAGATACGCAGTATTTT.

The V and J genes are TRBV12-3 or TRBV12-4 and TRBJ2-1, with 8 positions matching TRBD2. Trimming at V came to 5 bases and at J to 0 bases, leaving 12 bases not matched to a gene. The length of the CDR3 is 18 residues. The CDR3 nucleotides read TGTGCCAGCAGTCTGCATGGAGGTAGCGGGGTCTCCTACAATGAGCAGTTCTTC. Its translation: CASSLHGGSGVSYNEQFF.

This chain connects TRBV9 to TRBJ2-1, with 10 bases identical to TRBD2. CDR1 and CDR2 (germline): SGDLS, YYNGEE. This CDR3 region has 15 residues. V trimming: 1 base; J trimming: 8 bases; junction bases outside the gene matches: 6. CDR3 loop: CASSVLLAGADEQFF. The CDR3 bases are TGTGCCAGCAGCGTACTCCTAGCGGGAGCCGATGAGCAGTTCTTC.

J is TRBJ2-2 and V is TRBV30, with 12 bases fitting TRBD1. The CDR3 has 17 amino acids. V gave up 6 bases and J gave up 7 bases; unmatched junction bases: 15. Germline V gene sequence: CDR1 GTSNPN, CDR2 SVGIG (reference sequence). The CDR3 protein is CACLAPGTGGINGELFF. CDR3 in DNA: TGTGCCTGTCTCGCGCCCGGGACAGGGGGCATTAACGGGGAGCTGTTTTTT.

The chain recombines TRBV12-3 or TRBV12-4 with TRBJ2-3; 7 bases are a match to TRBD2. The CDR3 loop spans 15 amino acids. The V and J ends lost 1 base and 3 bases, in that order; junction bases with no gene match: 4. The CDR3 region has the DNA TGTGCCAGCAGTTTAGGGGGGGGGATTACAGATACGCAGTATTTT. Translated, it gives CASSLGGGITDTQYF.